The 8 T cell receptor beta chains below come from one sample, sequenced in a study of OX40 agonist ivuxolimab in advanced cancers. Sequencing used immunoSEQ multiplex PCR; TCRdb keeps in-frame clones, though not all of them. The repertoire includes about 84,000 clones, approximately 92% of them detected once, and under 0.25% sits in the top ten. The input for sequencing was CD4+ or CD8+ T cells sorted from blood, taken in a trial of the OX40 agonist ivuxolimab. These receptors originate from an adult with an advanced solid tumor such as melanoma, head and neck, liver or kidney cancer.

The chain links TRBV14 to TRBJ2-1, with D uncertain. CDR1 and CDR2 from the germline V gene are SGHDN and FVKESK. CDR3 length: 13 residues. V was cut by 0 bases and J by 5 bases, with 5 bases left in between. The CDR3 nucleotides read TGTGCCAGCAGCCAAGACAGACACAATGAGCAGTTCTTC. It specifies CASSQDRHNEQFF.

V gene TRBV14 combines with J gene TRBJ2-4, with 7 bases aligning to TRBD1. The V and J ends lost 4 bases and 7 bases, in that order; junction bases with no gene match: 4. The CDR3 sequence is 13 residues long. Germline CDR1 and CDR2: SGHDN and FVKESK. CDR3 bases: TGTGCCAGCAGCCTCACAGGGGCGAACATTCAGTACTTC. Residues: CASSLTGANIQYF.

The chain has TRBV28 and TRBJ1-1, with 7 bases identical to TRBD1. The CDR3 loop spans 15 amino acids. The V gene end was trimmed by 6 bases and the J gene end by 1 base; junction bases not matched to a gene: 8. Germline-derived CDR1 and CDR2 are MDHEN and SYDVKM. The CDR3 DNA sequence: TGTGCCAGCAGGGTAACCGGGACAGCGAACACTGAAGCTTTCTTT. Translated, it gives CASRVTGTANTEAFF.

This rearrangement joins TRBV7-9 to TRBJ1-5; the match to TRBD1 covers 7 bases. V trimming: 5 bases; J trimming: 2 bases; junction bases outside the gene matches: 3. The CDR3 totals 14 residues. Looked up from germline, CDR1 is SEHNR and CDR2 is FQNEAQ (reference sequence). In DNA form, the CDR3 reads TGTGCCAGCAGCGCCGGGACAGGCAATCAGCCCCAGCATTTT. Protein: CASSAGTGNQPQHF.

The chain links TRBV11-3 to TRBJ2-5, with D unclear. Deletions cut 5 bases from V and 3 bases from J, with 10 bases between. The CDR3 is 13 amino acids. Germline V gene sequence: CDR1 SGHNT, CDR2 YENEEA. The CDR3: CASSLYSKETQYF. CDR3 nucleotides: TGTGCCAGCAGCCTGTATTCTAAAGAGACCCAGTACTTC.

J is TRBJ1-1 and V is TRBV9, with 7 bases fitting TRBD1. This CDR3 has 15 amino acids. From germline, CDR1 is SGDLS and CDR2 YYNGEE. After removal of 4 bases from V and 1 base from J, the junction contained 7 bases not matched to a gene. The CDR3 is CASSPRTGQNTEAFF. The CDR3 DNA follows: TGTGCCAGCAGCCCTCGGACAGGACAGAACACTGAAGCTTTCTTT.

The chain recombines TRBV28 with TRBJ2-3; D perhaps matches TRBD1 (5 bases). Germline V gene sequence: CDR1 MDHEN, CDR2 SYDVKM. V lost 3 bases and J lost 1, with 8 bases in between. The CDR3 has 14 residues. The CDR3 reads CASSFARGTDTQYF. The DNA of the CDR3 is TGTGCCAGCAGTTTCGCCAGGGGCACAGATACGCAGTATTTT.

The V call is TRBV7-3, the J call TRBJ2-7; D possibly uses TRBD1 or TRBD2 (5 bases each). Between the trimmed V and J ends, which lost 6 bases and 2 bases, there was a span of 17 bases. CDR1 is SGHTA and CDR2 is FQGTGA in the germline V gene. This CDR3 contains 15 residues. CDR3 protein: CASRGPTSGAYEQYF. CDR3 sequence (DNA): TGTGCCAGCAGGGGGCCGACATCCGGGGCCTACGAGCAGTACTTC.